The rows below give T cell receptor beta chains drawn from one sample of a study of blood T cell repertoires in COVID-19. The assay was immunoSEQ multiplex PCR, and TCRdb's table has in-frame clones only and misses some. Seen here are 300,000 to 450,000 clones, more than 75% observed once, and the top ten hold 1% to 1.5%. Sequenced material: PBMCs or T cells enriched from blood (not recorded which). The receptor set was obtained from a man between 25 and 39 years old who had recovered from COVID-19. Both conserved end residues are part of each CDR3. Some rows have no size entry. The others give once, few or many, or a class for an expanded clone.

v_call	clone_size	j_call	cdr3_aa
TRBV7-9	.	TRBJ1-4	CASSSGQVHNEKLFF
TRBV30	.	TRBJ1-1	CAWTRDRAEAFF
TRBV30	.	TRBJ1-1	CAWSPGTGGNTEAFF
TRBV4-2	.	TRBJ2-5	CASSQDRGPQETQYF
TRBV5-1	once	TRBJ1-1	CASSLLRDRGVANTEAFF
TRBV15	few	TRBJ1-6	CATSTGGASPLHF
TRBV9	.	TRBJ1-4	CASSPSTGVNEKLFF
TRBV6-1	.	TRBJ2-6	CASSEFGQGLRTGANVLTF
TRBV27	.	TRBJ1-1	CASSFHQTGGNTEAFF
TRBV27	.	TRBJ1-2	CASSLSGSYGYTF
TRBV24-1	.	TRBJ2-3	CATSDPGGFGAGDTQYF
TRBV7-3	.	TRBJ2-7	CASSLLGGSYEQYF
TRBV6-5	.	TRBJ2-7	CASIKQGGSSYEQYF
TRBV24-1	once	TRBJ2-2	CATSDSTAGETGELFF
TRBV7-2	few	TRBJ2-1	CASSLRSSGGRAYYNEQFF
TRBV5-5	.	TRBJ1-2	CASSITGGLEGYTF
TRBV9	.	TRBJ2-1	CASSPYLLEGNEQFF
TRBV30	few	TRBJ2-7	CAWSYPGLPSSYEQYF
TRBV5-1	.	TRBJ1-4	CASSLAAGGSEKLFF
TRBV6-5	once	TRBJ1-1	CASSKQQGMNTEAFF
TRBV5-1	.	TRBJ2-7	CASSLAPVGTGEEQYF
TRBV5-5	.	TRBJ2-7	CASSLGQGQGTNEQYF
TRBV3-1/TRBV3-2	.	TRBJ1-6	CASNQGQGDSPLHF
TRBV10-3	once	TRBJ2-7	CAISVAGDLSEQYF
TRBV7-2	.	TRBJ2-5	CASTLQGGRETQYF
TRBV6-2/TRBV6-3	.	TRBJ1-2	CASSYRQNYGYTF
TRBV3-1/TRBV3-2	.	TRBJ1-2	CASSPTAQATYGYTF
TRBV6-6	.	TRBJ1-1	CASSIVNTEAFF
TRBV9	.	TRBJ1-6	CASGQVNSPLHF
TRBV21-1	.	TRBJ2-7	CASSKCSVQGGFSYEQYF
TRBV27	.	TRBJ2-5	CASSSRDRGLGETQYF
TRBV6-1	few	TRBJ1-4	CASSTGTLGEKLFF
TRBV5-4	once	TRBJ2-7	CASSLLSAVRSSYEQYF
TRBV12-2	.	TRBJ2-1	CASRHAGLAGGRTYNEQFF
TRBV27	.	TRBJ1-2	CASSLSRGSGYTF
TRBV29-1	.	TRBJ2-7	CSVPGGTGAGYEQYF
TRBV7-2	.	TRBJ1-3	CASSLTRTASGNTIYF